This T cell receptor beta chain was documented in a study of metastatic and nonmetastatic thyroid tumors. Study-wide context: Repertoires from blood and tumor or nodule tissue of malignant and benign thyroid patients were compared.

This clone was counted ten times or more. What it binds is unknown. V was cut by 2 bases and J by 5 bases, with 12 bases left in between. The length of the CDR3 is 14 residues. Germline lookup yields CDR1 MNHEY and CDR2 SVGEGT. Study results and caveats: TCR beta diversity was reportedly significantly higher in malignant thyroid tumors than benign nodules, in blood and tumor.

Source study methods: Construction of a distant-metastasis classifier for papillary thyroid cancer relied on CDR3 differences across clinicopathological groups. TCRdb reprocessed the PCR reads using MiXCR. TCRdb's processing, not the study's, gives the V and J calls here. The sample has about 40,000 clones; roughly an eighth are singletons. Thyroid surgery was performed in patients who had received no treatment beforehand. The chain couples TRBV6-2 or TRBV6-3 to TRBJ1-1; D perhaps matches TRBD1 (5 bases). Sequences were obtained from blood. The sequence was collected from a female donor with papillary thyroid cancer or a benign thyroid nodule (not recorded which). Some clones in this sample may be carry-over from other donors' samples. This chain's CDR3 is CASSYATVNTEAFF. CDR3 bases: TGTGCCAGCAGTTACGCGACAGTTAATACTGAAGCTTTCTTT.